This entry describes one TCR beta chain. Its antigen is undetermined. An end of the junction does not agree with germline; a read error may underlie this. This CDR3 contains 16 residues. The V gene's germline CDR1 is LNHNV and CDR2 YYDKDF (reference sequence). The data stem from a study of blood T cells in healthy people across ages. Study-level results: Per million T cells, TCR beta diversity dropped roughly linearly as age increased.

A J-beta primer mix and a sample-barcoded 5' primer were used in a second PCR of about 7 to 11 cycles. Each of the cDNA molecules was tagged by a template-switch adaptor with 12 random nucleotides. TCRdb re-analysed the 5' RACE reads in MiXCR, keeping a single row per CDR3 protein. The sample yields 550,000 to 750,000 distinct CDR3 sequences, approximately 21% seen once. The clonotype was recovered from a man aged 70-80 years in good health. The chain recombines TRBV15 with TRBJ2-1; D may match TRBD1 or TRBD2 (5 bases each). Sequenced: blood. The CDR3 sequence: CATGRDSGSAYNEQFF. The DNA of the CDR3 is TGTGCCACCGGCAGAGACAGCGGAAGCGCCTACAATGAGCAGTTCTTC.